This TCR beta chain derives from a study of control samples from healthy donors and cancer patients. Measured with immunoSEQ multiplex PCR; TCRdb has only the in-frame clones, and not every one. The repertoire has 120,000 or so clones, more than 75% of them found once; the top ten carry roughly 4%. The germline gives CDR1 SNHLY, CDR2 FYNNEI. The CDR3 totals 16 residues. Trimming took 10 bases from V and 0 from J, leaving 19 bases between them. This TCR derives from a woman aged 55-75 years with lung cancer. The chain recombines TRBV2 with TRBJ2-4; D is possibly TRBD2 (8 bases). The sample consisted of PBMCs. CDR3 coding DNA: TGTGCCACCAGGGGGGGCCTAGCGGGAGCCAAAAACATTCAGTACTTC. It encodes CATRGGLAGAKNIQYF. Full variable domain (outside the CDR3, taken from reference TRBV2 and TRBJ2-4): EPEVTQTPSHQVTQMGQEVILRCVPISNHLYFYWYRQILGQKVEFLVSFYNNEISEKSEIFDDQFSVERPDGSNFTLKIRSTKLEDSAMYFCATRGGLAGAKNIQYFGAGTRLSVL.